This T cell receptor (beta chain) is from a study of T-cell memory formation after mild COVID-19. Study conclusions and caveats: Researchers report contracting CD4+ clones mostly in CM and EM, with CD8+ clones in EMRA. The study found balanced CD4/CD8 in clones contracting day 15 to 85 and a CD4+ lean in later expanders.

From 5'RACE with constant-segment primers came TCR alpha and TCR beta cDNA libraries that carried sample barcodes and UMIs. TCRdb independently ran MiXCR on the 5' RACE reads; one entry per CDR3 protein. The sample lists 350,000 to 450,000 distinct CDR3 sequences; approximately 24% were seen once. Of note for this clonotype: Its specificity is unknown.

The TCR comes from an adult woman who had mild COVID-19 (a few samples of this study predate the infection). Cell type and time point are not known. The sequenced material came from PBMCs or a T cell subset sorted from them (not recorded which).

CDR3 region: CASSQSSGSYNEQFF. CDR3 nucleotides: TGTGCCAGCAGCCAGTCCTCGGGCTCCTACAATGAGCAGTTCTTC. The chain combines TRBV3-1 with TRBJ2-1; no clear D. In germline, CDR1 is LGHDT, CDR2 YNNKEL (reference sequence). The V end was cut by 3 bases, the J end by 0 bases, with 9 bases between. This CDR3 region has 15 residues.